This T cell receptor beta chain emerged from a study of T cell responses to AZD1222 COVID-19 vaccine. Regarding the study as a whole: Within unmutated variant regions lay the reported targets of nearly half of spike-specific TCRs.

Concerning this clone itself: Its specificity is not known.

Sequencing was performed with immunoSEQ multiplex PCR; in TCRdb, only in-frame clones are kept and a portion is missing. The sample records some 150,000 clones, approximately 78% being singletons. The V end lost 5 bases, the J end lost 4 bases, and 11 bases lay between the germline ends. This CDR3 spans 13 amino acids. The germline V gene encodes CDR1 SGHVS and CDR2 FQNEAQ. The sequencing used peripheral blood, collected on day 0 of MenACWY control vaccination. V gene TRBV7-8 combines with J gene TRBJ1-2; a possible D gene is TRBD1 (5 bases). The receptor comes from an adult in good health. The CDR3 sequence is CASSAGQGYGYTF. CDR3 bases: TGTGCCAGCAGCGCGGGGCAGGGCTATGGCTACACCTTC.